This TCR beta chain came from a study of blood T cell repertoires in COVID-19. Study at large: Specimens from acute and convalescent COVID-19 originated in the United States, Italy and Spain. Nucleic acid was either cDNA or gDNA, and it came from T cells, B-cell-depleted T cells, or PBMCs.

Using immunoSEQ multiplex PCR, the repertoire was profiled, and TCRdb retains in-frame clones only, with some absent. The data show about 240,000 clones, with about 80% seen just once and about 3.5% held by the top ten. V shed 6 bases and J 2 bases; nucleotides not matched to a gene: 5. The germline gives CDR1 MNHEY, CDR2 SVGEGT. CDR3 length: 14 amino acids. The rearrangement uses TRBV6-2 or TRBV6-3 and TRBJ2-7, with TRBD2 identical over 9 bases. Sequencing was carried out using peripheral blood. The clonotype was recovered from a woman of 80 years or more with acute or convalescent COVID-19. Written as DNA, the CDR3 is TGTGCCAGCAGCATTGGCGGGGGGGCCTACGAGCAGTACTTC. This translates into CASSIGGGAYEQYF.